The rows below give T cell receptor beta chains drawn from one sample of a study of shared clonotypes between healthy human individuals. Data came from immunoSEQ multiplex PCR; TCRdb stores just in-frame clones and leaves some out. The profile shows around 2.3 million clones, around 95% of them singletons. Sequences were obtained from naive CD4+ T cells sorted from blood. These receptor sequences come from a man younger than 35 in good health. Both conserved end residues are part of each CDR3. The D gene is left open where the match is weak. Expanded clones get a size class; other rows say once, few or many, or leave the size out.

abundance,d_gene,v_gene,j_gene,CDR3aa,CDR3nt
.,TRBD1,TRBV7-9,TRBJ1-4,CASRPTGDREKLFF,TGTGCCAGCAGGCCGACAGGGGATCGCGAAAAACTGTTTTTT
.,.,TRBV6-1,TRBJ1-1,CASKTPNTEAFF,TGTGCCAGCAAGACACCTAACACTGAAGCTTTCTTT
.,TRBD2,TRBV18,TRBJ2-5,CASSPRLAGGPEETQYF,TGTGCCAGCTCACCCCGACTAGCGGGGGGGCCAGAGGAGACCCAGTACTTC
.,TRBD1,TRBV29-1,TRBJ1-2,CSVLSTGVIYGYTF,TGCAGCGTCCTATCGACAGGGGTGATCTATGGCTACACCTTC
.,.,TRBV9,TRBJ1-6,CASSVDQRSSPLHF,TGTGCCAGCAGCGTAGACCAGAGAAGTTCACCCCTCCACTTT
.,.,TRBV7-9,TRBJ1-2,CASSLAGAWGYTF,TGTGCCAGCAGCTTAGCAGGGGCGTGGGGCTACACCTTC
.,TRBD1,TRBV6-1,TRBJ1-2,CASRRQGDDNYGYTF,TGTGCCAGCAGGAGACAGGGGGACGACAACTATGGCTACACCTTC
.,.,TRBV5-1,TRBJ2-3,CASSLASSTDTQYF,TGCGCCAGCAGCTTGGCCTCTAGCACAGATACGCAGTATTTT
.,TRBD1,TRBV29-1,TRBJ1-1,CSGWTGGAGTEAFF,TGCAGCGGCTGGACAGGGGGCGCGGGCACTGAAGCTTTCTTT
.,.,TRBV7-2,TRBJ2-7,CASSLYELGSYEQYF,TGTGCCAGCAGCTTATACGAACTAGGGTCCTACGAGCAGTACTTC
.,TRBD2,TRBV5-1,TRBJ2-3,CASSLETSGFTDTQYF,TGCGCCAGCAGCTTGGAGACTAGCGGATTCACAGATACGCAGTATTTT
.,.,TRBV2,TRBJ1-6,CASSGRAANSPLHF,TGTGCCAGCAGTGGGAGGGCAGCAAATTCACCCCTCCACTTT
.,.,TRBV25-1,TRBJ2-3,CASSDLRSTDTQYF,TGTGCCAGCAGTGACCTGAGAAGCACAGATACGCAGTATTTT
.,TRBD1,TRBV19,TRBJ1-1,CASTGQGRTEAFF,TGTGCCAGTACTGGACAGGGACGAACTGAAGCTTTCTTT
.,TRBD2,TRBV18,TRBJ2-7,CASSPFTSGNSYEQYF,TGTGCCAGCTCACCATTTACTAGCGGGAACTCCTACGAGCAGTACTTC
.,.,TRBV7-2,TRBJ1-5,CASSARTGDQPQHF,TGTGCCAGCAGCGCCAGGACGGGAGATCAGCCCCAGCATTTT
.,TRBD1,TRBV5-4,TRBJ1-6,CASSSGQGRSYNSPLHF,TGTGCCAGCAGCTCGGGACAGGGGAGGTCCTATAATTCACCCCTCCACTTT
.,TRBD1,TRBV7-8,TRBJ1-1,CASSPLQGDDTEAFF,TGTGCCAGCAGCCCTTTACAGGGGGATGACACTGAAGCTTTCTTT
.,.,TRBV7-9,TRBJ2-7,CASSVNSNSYEQYF,TGTGCCAGCAGCGTGAATTCCAACTCCTACGAGCAGTACTTC
.,TRBD1,TRBV6-1,TRBJ2-5,CASSVQGGQETQYF,TGTGCCAGCAGCGTACAGGGGGGACAAGAGACCCAGTACTTC
.,TRBD1,TRBV9,TRBJ2-3,CASSVTPGQGGDTQYF,TGTGCCAGCAGCGTAACCCCGGGACAGGGAGGGGATACGCAGTATTTT
.,.,TRBV11-2,TRBJ2-7,CASSLRDQTYEQYF,TGTGCCAGCAGCTTACGGGACCAGACCTACGAGCAGTACTTC
.,.,TRBV9,TRBJ2-5,CASSVCRIETQYF,TGTGCCAGCAGCGTATGCAGGATTGAGACCCAGTACTTC
.,.,TRBV30,TRBJ1-3,CAWTGGGNTIYF,TGTGCCTGGACAGGCGGGGGAAACACCATATATTTT
.,.,TRBV6-5,TRBJ1-6,CASRRDALSNSPLHF,TGTGCCAGCAGACGAGACGCCCTGAGCAATTCACCCCTCCACTTT
.,.,TRBV7-2,TRBJ1-2,CASSLVNYGYTF,TGTGCCAGCAGCTTAGTGAACTATGGCTACACCTTC
.,.,TRBV10-3,TRBJ1-2,CAISESRSGPGYTF,TGTGCCATCAGTGAGTCGAGGAGCGGTCCGGGCTACACCTTC
.,TRBD1,TRBV28,TRBJ2-2,CASLGQGAAGELFF,TGTGCCAGCCTTGGACAGGGGGCAGCCGGGGAGCTGTTTTTT
.,.,TRBV7-9,TRBJ1-1,CASTFDVGGNTEAFF,TGTGCCAGCACCTTCGATGTGGGAGGGAACACTGAAGCTTTCTTT
.,.,TRBV6-6,TRBJ2-5,CASRVRTDQETQYF,TGTGCCAGCAGAGTTAGGACAGACCAAGAGACCCAGTACTTC
.,TRBD1,TRBV10-1,TRBJ2-5,CASSDPRTGGEETQYF,TGCGCCAGCAGTGACCCTCGGACAGGGGGGGAAGAGACCCAGTACTTC
.,.,TRBV19,TRBJ1-3,CASSTDGYGNTIYF,TGTGCCAGTAGTACGGACGGTTATGGAAACACCATATATTTT
.,.,TRBV5-4,TRBJ1-4,CASSLGTSEKLFF,TGTGCCAGCAGCTTGGGGACGTCCGAAAAACTGTTTTTT
.,.,TRBV7-2,TRBJ2-7,CASSFRAGQGYEQYF,TGTGCCAGCAGCTTTAGGGCAGGTCAGGGCTACGAGCAGTACTTC
.,.,TRBV4-1,TRBJ1-4,CASSQVQIEKLFF,TGCGCCAGCAGCCAAGTCCAGATTGAAAAACTGTTTTTT
.,.,TRBV18,TRBJ2-3,CASSPGGATDTQYF,TGTGCCAGCTCACCAGGGGGCGCGACAGATACGCAGTATTTT
.,.,TRBV2,TRBJ1-4,CASSVSGMTNEKLFF,TGTGCCAGCAGTGTTTCGGGCATGACTAATGAAAAACTGTTTTTT
.,.,TRBV7-9,TRBJ2-1,CASSYRGTYNEQFF,TGTGCCAGCAGCTACCGGGGGACCTACAATGAGCAGTTCTTC
.,TRBD2,TRBV7-2,TRBJ2-7,CASSVAGGPYEQYF,TGTGCCAGCAGCGTAGCGGGAGGACCATACGAGCAGTACTTC
once,TRBD1,TRBV6-1,TRBJ2-7,CASSEVFGQGIHEQYF,TGTGCCAGCAGTGAAGTTTTCGGACAGGGTATCCACGAGCAGTACTTC